A single sample is the source of the 9 T cell receptor beta chains below, sequenced in a study of blood T cell repertoires in COVID-19 (dated by TCRdb to the early 2020s). The library was produced with the immunoSEQ multiplex PCR assay. Imported from immuneACCESS, the table was reduced by TCRdb to in-frame sequences with V and J called. These copies leave out some clones; in studies compared against another copy, an unresolved V gene accounts for under half, and the cause of the remainder is not known. The sample has approximately 96,000 clones on record, more than 65% of them singletons. The top ten constitute about 10% of the sample. Sequenced input: peripheral blood. These receptors came from a woman aged 80 or over with acute or convalescent COVID-19.

V gene TRBV3-1 (or the pseudogene TRBV3-2) combines with J gene TRBJ2-1, with 8 bases that match TRBD2. This CDR3 contains 17 residues. V lost 5 bases, J lost 5 bases, and 14 bases stayed unmatched. Germline assignment: CDR1 LGHDT and CDR2 YNNKEL (reference sequence). The chain's CDR3 is CASSTLSGRGANNEQFF. The CDR3, as DNA: TGTGCCAGCAGCACACTTTCAGGGCGGGGGGCAAACAATGAGCAGTTCTTC.

V is TRBV19 and J is TRBJ1-1; 8 bases fit TRBD1. The germline CDR1 and CDR2 sequences are LNHDA and SQIVND (reference sequence). V gave up 4 bases and J gave up 4 bases; unmatched junction bases: 5. The CDR3 extends over 14 amino acids. The DNA for the CDR3 is TGTGCCAGTAGTACCAGACAGGGGTCCACTGAAGCTTTCTTT. This gives the protein CASSTRQGSTEAFF. Combining the CDR3 with reference TRBV19 and TRBJ1-1 gives the whole variable domain DGGITQSPKYLFRKEGQNVTLSCEQNLNHDAMYWYRQDPGQGLRLIYYSQIVNDFQKGDIAEGYSVSREKKESFPLTVTSAQKNPTAFYLCASSTRQGSTEAFFGQGTRLTVV.

V gene TRBV11-2 combines with J gene TRBJ1-1, with 9 bases identical to TRBD1. Unmatched junction bases numbered 4, after V lost 3 bases and J lost 11 bases. The germline V gene encodes CDR1 SGHAT and CDR2 FQNNGV. The CDR3 runs 12 residues. Written as DNA, the CDR3 is TGTGCCAGCAGCTTGGGACAGGGTGGGGCTTTCTTT. Translating it yields CASSLGQGGAFF. The variable domain in full, with the rest retrieved from reference TRBV11-2 and TRBJ1-1, is EAGVAQSPRYKIIEKRQSVAFWCNPISGHATLYWYQQILGQGPKLLIQFQNNGVVDDSQLPKDRFSAERLKGVDSTLKIQPAKLEDSAVYLCASSLGQGGAFFGQGTRLTVV.

The chain employs TRBV28 and TRBJ1-5, with 9 bases matching TRBD1. The V gene end was trimmed by 6 bases and the J gene end by 11 bases; junction bases not matched to a gene: 11. The CDR3 has 14 amino acids. From germline, CDR1 is MDHEN and CDR2 SYDVKM. This CDR3 reads CASSLQGARSSQHF. As DNA, the CDR3 is TGTGCCAGCAGCTTACAGGGGGCGCGTTCGTCCCAGCATTTT.

This clone was counted between two and nine times. The J gene is TRBJ1-1, the V gene TRBV7-2; D perhaps matches TRBD1 (6 bases). V lost 8 bases, J lost 10 bases, and 14 bases lay in between. Per germline, CDR1 SGHTA and CDR2 FQGNSA. The CDR3 is 11 residues long. The CDR3 nucleotides are TGTGCCAGCGGGTTAACAGGGACAGCTTTCTTT. It specifies CASGLTGTAFF.

The chain joins TRBV7-8 to TRBJ1-5; 9 bases line up with TRBD1. CDR3 length equals 16 residues. CDR1 is SGHVS, CDR2 FQNEAQ, per germline. Losses at the gene ends were 0 bases for V and 4 bases for J; bases not matched to a gene: 4. This chain's CDR3 is CASSLAGTGRNQPQHF. In DNA, the CDR3 is TGTGCCAGCAGCTTAGCGGGGACAGGGAGGAATCAGCCCCAGCATTTT.

J is TRBJ1-3 and V is TRBV6-5; 7 bases are shared with TRBD1. Germline CDR1 is MNHEY and CDR2 is SVGAGI. This CDR3 is 14 amino acids long. V dropped 7 bases and J dropped 4; count of bases not matched to a gene: 7. The CDR3: CASKLSGGGNTIYF. Here the CDR3 DNA reads TGTGCCAGCAAGTTATCAGGGGGAGGAAACACCATATATTTT.

The chain combines TRBV7-9 with TRBJ2-1; 8 bases map to TRBD2. Unmatched junction bases numbered 11, after V lost 5 bases and J lost 8 bases. Germline V CDR1 and CDR2: SEHNR, FQNEAQ (reference sequence). The CDR3 extends over 15 amino acids. In DNA, the CDR3 is TGTGCCAGCAGCCTTATCGGGGGGGCGTTCGATGAGCAGTTCTTC. Protein: CASSLIGGAFDEQFF.

The V and J genes are TRBV28 and TRBJ2-5; 8 nucleotides match TRBD2. J gave up 4 bases and V 7 bases, and 11 bases lay outside the gene matches. Germline loops: CDR1 MDHEN, CDR2 SYDVKM. This CDR3 has 15 amino acids. Written as DNA, the CDR3 is TGTGCCAGCAATACGGCGGGGGGCCTTTTAGAGACCCAGTACTTC. Residues: CASNTAGGLLETQYF.